This entry describes one T cell receptor beta chain. The antigen remains unidentified. This sample was taken from a study of cytotoxic CD8 clonotypes in ibrutinib-treated CLL. Overall study findings and caveats: Public clonotypes were rare and shrank or held steady on treatment.

Assay used: immunoSEQ multiplex PCR; TCRdb lists only in-frame clones, some missing. The repertoire includes more than 30,000 clones, roughly two thirds of them detected once, and about a quarter sits in the top ten. The CDR3 is 13 residues long. Germline CDR1 and CDR2: KGHSH and LQKENI. The V end lost 6 bases, the J end lost 5 bases, and 14 bases lay between the germline ends. The sequence was obtained from a human donor with chronic lymphocytic leukemia. The sample consisted of PBMCs, taken before ibrutinib treatment. The rearrangement links TRBV18 to TRBJ2-7; TRBD2 might be the D (5 bases). CDR3 sequence (DNA): TGTGCCAGCTCGCCGAGGGAAGGAGACGAGCAGTACTTC. Amino acid sequence: CASSPREGDEQYF.